This TCR beta chain was recorded in a study of technical replicates of blood from a few donors. Generated by immunoSEQ multiplex PCR, the TCRdb table keeps only in-frame clones and is missing some. The data contain approximately 87,000 clones, under 95% of them singletons. The CDR3 contains 18 residues. V lost 0 bases and J lost 2, with 18 bases in between. Germline loops: CDR1 SGHRS, CDR2 YFSETQ. Sequencing was performed on T cells isolated from PBMCs. The rearrangement uses TRBV5-1 and TRBJ2-1, with a tentative D call TRBD2 (6 bases). This TCR derives from a human donor in good health. CDR3 residues: CASSLEAAGLYPYNEQFF. The CDR3 bases are TGCGCCAGCAGCTTGGAAGCCGCGGGACTTTACCCCTACAATGAGCAGTTCTTC.